Each of the 2 T cell receptor beta chains below was sequenced from the same sample in a study of blood T cell repertoires in COVID-19. Here immunoSEQ multiplex PCR was the method, and the copy in TCRdb shows in-frame clones only, minus some. The data contain 220,000 or so clones, 90% of them singletons. Sequencing input: PBMCs or T cells enriched from blood (not recorded which). The receptors here all came from a man aged 30 to 39 who had been exposed to COVID-19.

This clone has a single count. The chain employs TRBV29-1 and TRBJ2-1; TRBD1 aligns across 8 bases. The CDR3 totals 13 residues. J was trimmed by 9 bases and V by 6 bases; bases with no gene match: 10. Germline V lookup: CDR1 SQVTM, CDR2 ANQGSEA. The CDR3 is CSVSGTGLSEQFF. The CDR3 region has the DNA TGCAGCGTCTCCGGGACAGGTCTAAGTGAGCAGTTCTTC.

The chain uses TRBV5-4 and TRBJ1-1; possible D gene TRBD1, 5 bases. Trimming left V 1 base short and J 3 bases short, with 7 bases between. The CDR3 covers 13 residues. From germline, CDR1 is SGHNT and CDR2 YYREEE (reference sequence). The CDR3 nucleotides are TGTGCCAGCAGCTTGCAGGGTCACACTGAAGCTTTCTTT. It specifies CASSLQGHTEAFF.